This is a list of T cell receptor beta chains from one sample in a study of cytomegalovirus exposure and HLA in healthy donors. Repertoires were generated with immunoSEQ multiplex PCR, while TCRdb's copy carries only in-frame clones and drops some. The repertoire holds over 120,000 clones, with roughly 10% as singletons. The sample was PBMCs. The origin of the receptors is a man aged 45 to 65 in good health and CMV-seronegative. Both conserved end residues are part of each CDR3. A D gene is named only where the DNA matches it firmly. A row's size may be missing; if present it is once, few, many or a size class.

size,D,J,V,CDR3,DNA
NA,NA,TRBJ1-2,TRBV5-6,CASSFRGGAPGHDYTF,TGTGCCAGCAGCTTTAGGGGGGGGGCCCCCGGCCACGACTACACCTTC
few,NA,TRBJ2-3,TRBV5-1,CASSLGVDTDTQYF,TGCGCCAGCAGCTTGGGCGTAGACACAGATACGCAGTATTTT
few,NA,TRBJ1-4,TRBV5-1,CASSFRGATNEKLFF,TGCGCCAGCAGTTTTAGGGGTGCAACTAATGAAAAACTGTTTTTT
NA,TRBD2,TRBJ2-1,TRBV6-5,CASSYGLAGGGEQFF,TGTGCCAGCAGTTACGGACTAGCGGGAGGAGGTGAGCAGTTCTTC
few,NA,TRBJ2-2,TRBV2,CASNPSVSNTGELFF,TGTGCCAGCAACCCTAGCGTTTCGAACACCGGGGAGCTGTTTTTT
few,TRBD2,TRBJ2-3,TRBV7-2,CASSRVLAGEGEAQYF,TGTGCCAGCAGCCGGGTCCTAGCGGGAGAAGGAGAGGCGCAGTATTTT
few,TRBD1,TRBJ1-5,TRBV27,CASSTGGIRSNQPQHF,TGTGCCAGCAGTACAGGGGGCATTAGGAGCAATCAGCCCCAGCATTTT
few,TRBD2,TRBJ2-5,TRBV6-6,CASQRAGQETQYF,TGTGCCAGCCAAAGAGCGGGGCAAGAGACCCAGTACTTC
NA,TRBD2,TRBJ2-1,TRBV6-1,CASSESPGTSYNEQFF,TGTGCCAGCAGTGAAAGCCCCGGGACTAGCTACAATGAGCAGTTCTTC
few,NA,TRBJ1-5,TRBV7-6,CASSLLTGPNQPQHF,TGTGCCAGCAGCCTCTTGACAGGTCCCAATCAGCCCCAGCATTTT
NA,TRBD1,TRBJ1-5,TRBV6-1,CASSDPDRSNQPQHF,TGTGCCAGCAGTGATCCGGACAGGAGCAATCAGCCCCAGCATTTT
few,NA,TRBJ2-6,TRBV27,CASSLAGPSGANVLTF,TGTGCCAGCAGTTTAGCGGGACCCTCTGGGGCCAACGTCCTGACTTTC
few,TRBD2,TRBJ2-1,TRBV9,CASSEGLAAYNEQFF,TGTGCCAGCAGCGAGGGACTAGCGGCCTACAATGAGCAGTTCTTC
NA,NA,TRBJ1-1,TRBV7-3,CASSSVPGGTEAFF,TGTGCCAGCAGCTCGGTACCGGGGGGCACTGAAGCTTTCTTT
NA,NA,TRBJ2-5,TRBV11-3,CASSTRQGLQETQYF,TGTGCCAGCAGCACCAGACAGGGACTTCAAGAGACCCAGTACTTC
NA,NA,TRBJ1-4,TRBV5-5,CASSPQGRDEKLFF,TGTGCCAGCAGCCCCCAGGGGAGGGATGAAAAACTGTTTTTT
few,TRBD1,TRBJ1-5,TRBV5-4,CASSTGGQANQPQHF,TGTGCCAGCAGCACCGGGGGACAGGCCAATCAGCCCCAGCATTTT
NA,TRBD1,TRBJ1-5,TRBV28,CASTTGGDGNQPQHF,TGTGCCAGCACCACAGGGGGCGATGGCAATCAGCCCCAGCATTTT
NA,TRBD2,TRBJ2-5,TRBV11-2,CASSLNRGGPGETQYF,TGTGCCAGCAGTTTAAATCGGGGGGGGCCGGGGGAGACCCAGTACTTC
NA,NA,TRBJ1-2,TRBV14,CASSYDSGAYGYTF,TGTGCCAGCAGTTACGACAGTGGGGCCTATGGCTACACCTTC
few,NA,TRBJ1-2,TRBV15,CATSRDLEGGPNYGYTF,TGTGCCACCAGCAGAGATCTTGAGGGCGGCCCTAACTATGGCTACACCTTC
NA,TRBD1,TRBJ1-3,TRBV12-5,CATQDRGRDGNTIYF,TGTGCTACTCAGGACAGGGGGCGAGATGGAAACACCATATATTTT
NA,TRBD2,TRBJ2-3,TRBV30,CAWSLGTSGSADTQYF,TGTGCCTGGAGTTTGGGGACTAGCGGGAGCGCAGATACGCAGTATTTT
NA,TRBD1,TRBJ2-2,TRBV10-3,CAISEQQGAAGELFF,TGTGCCATCAGTGAGCAGCAGGGGGCGGCCGGGGAGCTGTTTTTT
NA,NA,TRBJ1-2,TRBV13,CASSRTLTKQVFYGYTF,TGTGCCAGCAGCCGAACCCTTACGAAACAGGTTTTTTATGGCTACACCTTC
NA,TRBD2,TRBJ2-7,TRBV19,CASSPRRGGREYEQYF,TGTGCCAGTAGTCCGAGGAGGGGCGGGAGGGAGTACGAGCAGTACTTC
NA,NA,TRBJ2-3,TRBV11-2,CASSRGSSTDTQYF,TGTGCCAGCAGCCGTGGGAGTAGCACAGATACGCAGTATTTT
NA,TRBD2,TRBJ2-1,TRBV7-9,CASSPSGGDNEQFF,TGTGCCAGCAGCCCCAGCGGGGGGGACAATGAGCAGTTCTTC
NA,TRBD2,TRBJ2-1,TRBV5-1,CASSLVLAGEQFF,TGCGCCAGCAGCTTGGTTTTAGCGGGTGAGCAGTTCTTC
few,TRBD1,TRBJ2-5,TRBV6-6,CASSYSIGQAVAQYF,TGTGCCAGCAGTTACTCGATAGGACAGGCTGTGGCCCAGTACTTC
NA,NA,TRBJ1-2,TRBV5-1,CASSYTQGNGYTF,TGCGCCAGCAGCTATACCCAGGGGAATGGCTACACCTTC
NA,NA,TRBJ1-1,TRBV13,CASSRDLTEAFF,TGTGCCAGCAGCCGCGATCTAACTGAAGCTTTCTTT
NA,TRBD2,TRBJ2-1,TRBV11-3,CASSRGLAGGKNEQFF,TGTGCCAGCAGCAGAGGACTAGCGGGAGGCAAAAATGAGCAGTTCTTC
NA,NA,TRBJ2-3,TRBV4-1,CASSQDIRPGSTDTQYF,TGCGCCAGCAGCCAAGATATCCGTCCAGGGAGCACAGATACGCAGTATTTT
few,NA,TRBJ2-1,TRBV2,CASSLRQGSYNEQFF,TGTGCCAGCAGCCTCAGGCAGGGTTCCTACAATGAGCAGTTCTTC
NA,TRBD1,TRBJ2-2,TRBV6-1,CASSVRTGVRSGELFF,TGTGCCAGCAGTGTCCGGACAGGGGTCCGATCAGGGGAGCTGTTTTTT
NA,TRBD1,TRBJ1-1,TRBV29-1,CSVEDPNRGAEAFF,TGCAGCGTTGAAGATCCGAACAGGGGCGCTGAAGCTTTCTTT
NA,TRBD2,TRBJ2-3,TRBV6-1,CASSPEAGGTDTQYF,TGTGCCAGCAGTCCTGAGGCGGGAGGGACAGATACGCAGTATTTT
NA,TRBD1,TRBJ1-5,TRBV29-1,CSVGSGGRNQPQHF,TGCAGCGTTGGGTCAGGGGGCCGAAATCAGCCCCAGCATTTT
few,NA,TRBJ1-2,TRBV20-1,CSARDDSGYTF,TGCAGTGCTAGAGATGACTCTGGCTACACCTTC
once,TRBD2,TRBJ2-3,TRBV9,CASSVTTSGGADTQYF,TGTGCCAGCAGCGTGACGACTAGCGGGGGGGCAGATACGCAGTATTTT
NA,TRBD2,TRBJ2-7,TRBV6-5,CASSSGGTSGTHEQYF,TGTGCCAGCAGTTCCGGCGGGACTAGCGGGACCCACGAGCAGTACTTC
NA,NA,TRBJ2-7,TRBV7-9,CASRRGGPYEQYF,TGTGCCAGCCGTCGCGGAGGCCCCTACGAGCAGTACTTC
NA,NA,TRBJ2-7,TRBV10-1,CASSPTVISYEQYF,TGCGCCAGCAGTCCGACAGTGATCTCCTACGAGCAGTACTTC
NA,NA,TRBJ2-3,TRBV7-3,CASSSEVGEADTQYF,TGTGCCAGCAGCTCGGAGGTGGGAGAGGCAGATACGCAGTATTTT
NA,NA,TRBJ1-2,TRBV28,CASSESGQNLYGYTF,TGTGCCAGCAGTGAGAGCGGTCAGAACCTTTATGGCTACACCTTC
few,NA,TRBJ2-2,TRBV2,CASRLNRVNTGELFF,TGTGCCAGCAGACTCAACAGGGTGAACACCGGGGAGCTGTTTTTT
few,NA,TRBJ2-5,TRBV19,CASRIGETQYF,TGTGCCAGTAGGATCGGGGAGACCCAGTACTTC
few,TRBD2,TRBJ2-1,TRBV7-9,CASSSLAGGYNEQFF,TGTGCCAGCAGCTCACTAGCGGGGGGTTACAATGAGCAGTTCTTC
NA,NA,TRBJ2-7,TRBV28,CASTAPRVRVSYEQYF,TGTGCCAGCACCGCCCCGAGGGTGCGGGTCTCCTACGAGCAGTACTTC